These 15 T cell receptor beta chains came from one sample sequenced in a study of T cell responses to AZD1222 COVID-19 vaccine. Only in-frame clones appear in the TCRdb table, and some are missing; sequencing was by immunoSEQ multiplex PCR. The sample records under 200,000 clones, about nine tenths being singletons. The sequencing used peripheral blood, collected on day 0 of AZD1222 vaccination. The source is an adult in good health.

The CDR3 bases are TGTGCCAGCAGCTTATACCGGGACAGGCCGAACACTGAAGCTTTCTTT. Its translation is CASSLYRDRPNTEAFF. This chain uses TRBV7-2 with TRBJ1-1, with TRBD1 identical over 8 bases. The ends lost 2 bases at V and 1 base at J; junction bases unmatched: 6. Germline V gives CDR1 SGHTA, CDR2 FQGNSA. This CDR3 has 16 residues.

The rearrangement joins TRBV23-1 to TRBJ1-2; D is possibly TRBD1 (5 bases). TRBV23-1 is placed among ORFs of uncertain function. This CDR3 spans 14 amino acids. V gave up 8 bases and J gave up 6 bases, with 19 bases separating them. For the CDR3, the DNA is TGCGCCAGCTACCCCCGGGAGGGGATTAATGGCTACACCTTC. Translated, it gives CASYPREGINGYTF.

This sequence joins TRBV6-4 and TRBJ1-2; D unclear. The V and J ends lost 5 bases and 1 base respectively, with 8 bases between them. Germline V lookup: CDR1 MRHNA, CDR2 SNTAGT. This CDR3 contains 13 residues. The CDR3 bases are TGTGCCAGCAGTCCCGGGCTTAACTATGGCTACACCTTC. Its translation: CASSPGLNYGYTF.

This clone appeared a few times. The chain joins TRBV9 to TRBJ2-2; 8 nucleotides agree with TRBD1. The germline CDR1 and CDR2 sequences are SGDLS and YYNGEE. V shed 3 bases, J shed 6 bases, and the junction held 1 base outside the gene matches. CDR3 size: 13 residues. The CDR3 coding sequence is TGTGCCAGCAGCGCGACAGGGGCCGGGGAGCTGTTTTTT. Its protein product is CASSATGAGELFF.

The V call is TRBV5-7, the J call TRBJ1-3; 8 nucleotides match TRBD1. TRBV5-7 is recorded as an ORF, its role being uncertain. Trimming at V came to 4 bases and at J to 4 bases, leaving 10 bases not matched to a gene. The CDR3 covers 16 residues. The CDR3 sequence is CASSPRQGLGGNTIYF. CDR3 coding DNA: TGTGCCAGCAGCCCAAGACAGGGGCTAGGGGGAAACACCATATATTTT.

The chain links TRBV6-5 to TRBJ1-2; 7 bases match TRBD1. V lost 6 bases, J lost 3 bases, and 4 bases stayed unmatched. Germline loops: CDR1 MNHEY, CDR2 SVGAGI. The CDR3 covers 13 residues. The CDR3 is CASSEGAHYGYTF. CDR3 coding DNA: TGTGCCAGCAGCGAGGGGGCGCACTATGGCTACACCTTC.

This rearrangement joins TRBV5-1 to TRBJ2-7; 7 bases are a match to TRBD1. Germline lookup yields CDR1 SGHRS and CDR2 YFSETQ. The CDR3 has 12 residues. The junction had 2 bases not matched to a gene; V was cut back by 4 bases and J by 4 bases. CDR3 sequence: CASSPTGYEQYF. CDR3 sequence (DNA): TGCGCCAGCAGCCCGACAGGGTACGAGCAGTACTTC.

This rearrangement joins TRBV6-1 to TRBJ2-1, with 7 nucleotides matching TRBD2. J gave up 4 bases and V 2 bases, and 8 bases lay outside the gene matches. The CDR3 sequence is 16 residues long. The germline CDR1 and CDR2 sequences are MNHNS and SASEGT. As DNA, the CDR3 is TGTGCCAGCAGTGAATCGTTAGCGGGCCTTTACAATGAGCAGTTCTTC. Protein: CASSESLAGLYNEQFF.

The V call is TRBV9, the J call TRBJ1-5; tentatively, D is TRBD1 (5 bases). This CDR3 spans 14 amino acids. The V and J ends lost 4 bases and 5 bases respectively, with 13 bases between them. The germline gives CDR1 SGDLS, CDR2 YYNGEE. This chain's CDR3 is CASSPGTVHQPQHF. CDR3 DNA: TGTGCCAGCAGCCCAGGGACGGTCCATCAGCCCCAGCATTTT.

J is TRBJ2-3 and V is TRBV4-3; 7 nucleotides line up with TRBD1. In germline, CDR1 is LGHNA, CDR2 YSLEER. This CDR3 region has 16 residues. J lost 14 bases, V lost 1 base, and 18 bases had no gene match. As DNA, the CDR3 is TGCGCCAGCAGCCAAGGGGCTGGGACAGCCTTCTCGGTTCGGTATTTT. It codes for CASSQGAGTAFSVRYF.

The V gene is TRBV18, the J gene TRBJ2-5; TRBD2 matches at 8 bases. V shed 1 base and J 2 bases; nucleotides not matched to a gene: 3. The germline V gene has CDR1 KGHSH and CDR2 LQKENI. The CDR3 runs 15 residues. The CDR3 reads CASSPQTSGQETQYF. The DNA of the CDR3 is TGTGCCAGCTCACCACAAACTAGCGGACAAGAGACCCAGTACTTC.

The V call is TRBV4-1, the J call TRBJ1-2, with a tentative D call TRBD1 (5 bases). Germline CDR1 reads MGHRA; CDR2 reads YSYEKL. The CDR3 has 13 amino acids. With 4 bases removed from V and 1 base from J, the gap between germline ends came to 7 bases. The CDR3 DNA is TGCGCCAGCAGCCCGGACATTAACTATGGCTACACCTTC. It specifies CASSPDINYGYTF.

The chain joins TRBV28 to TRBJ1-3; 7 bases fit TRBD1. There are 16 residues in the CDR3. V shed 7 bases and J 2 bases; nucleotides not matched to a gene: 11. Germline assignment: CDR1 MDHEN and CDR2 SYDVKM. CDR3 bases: TGTGCCAGCAACCAGGGGGGGGAACAAACTGGAAACACCATATATTTT. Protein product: CASNQGGEQTGNTIYF.

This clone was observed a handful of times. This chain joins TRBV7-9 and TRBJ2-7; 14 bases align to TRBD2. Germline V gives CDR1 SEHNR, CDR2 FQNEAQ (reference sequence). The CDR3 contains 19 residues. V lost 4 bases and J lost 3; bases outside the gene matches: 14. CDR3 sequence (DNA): TGTGCCAGCAGCTCTCCGGGACTAGCGGGAGTAGGCTTGGGCTACGAGCAGTACTTC. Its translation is CASSSPGLAGVGLGYEQYF.

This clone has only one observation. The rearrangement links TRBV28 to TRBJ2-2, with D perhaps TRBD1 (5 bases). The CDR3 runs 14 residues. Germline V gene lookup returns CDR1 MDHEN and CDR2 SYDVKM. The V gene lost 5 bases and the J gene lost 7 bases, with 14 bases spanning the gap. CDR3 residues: CASSPPQGFGELFF. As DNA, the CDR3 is TGTGCCAGCAGTCCCCCCCAGGGATTCGGGGAGCTGTTTTTT.